This TCR beta chain derives from a study of early T cells in non-severe SARS-CoV-2 infection. Whole-study findings and limits: Anti-spike CD8 responses were favored by VDJdb matching, which missed private and CD4 specificities.

On this clonotype itself: The antigen remains unidentified.

Molecules of cDNA were individually given unique molecular identifiers that were attached to them. TCRdb reanalysed the 5' RACE reads using MiXCR and keeps one entry per CDR3 protein. The profile shows over 60,000 distinct CDR3 sequences, 9.5% of them singletons. CDR1 and CDR2 (germline): LGHNA, YNFKEQ. V lost 0 bases and J lost 6; bases outside the gene matches: 3. The CDR3 runs to 16 residues. The material sequenced was whole blood. The chain combines TRBV4-2 with TRBJ2-1, with 12 bases lining up with TRBD2. The TCR sequence derives from an adult who was a healthcare worker with PCR-confirmed SARS-CoV-2 infection or an uninfected control (not recorded which). CDR3 amino acids: CASSQEGLAGRNEQFF. The CDR3, as DNA: TGTGCCAGCAGCCAAGAGGGACTAGCGGGCCGCAATGAGCAGTTCTTC.